This entry features one TCR beta chain sequence. The record originates from a study of T cell clones after liver transplantation. Looked up from germline, CDR1 is SGHAT and CDR2 is FQNNGV. With 0 bases removed from V and 5 bases from J, the gap between germline ends came to 7 bases. This CDR3 is 13 amino acids long. Assay: immunoSEQ multiplex PCR; the TCRdb copy retains only in-frame clones and omits some. The repertoire holds about 76,000 clones, with approximately 82% as singletons. This material consisted of CD4+ T cells from blood, taken at the 22-month timepoint. This TCR came from a human patient who received a liver transplant. Some T cells may be supplied by the graft donor. V is TRBV11-2 and J is TRBJ1-1; no definite D call. In DNA, the CDR3 is TGTGCCAGCAGCTTAGAGCGAAGGACTGAAGCTTTCTTT. This codes for CASSLERRTEAFF.